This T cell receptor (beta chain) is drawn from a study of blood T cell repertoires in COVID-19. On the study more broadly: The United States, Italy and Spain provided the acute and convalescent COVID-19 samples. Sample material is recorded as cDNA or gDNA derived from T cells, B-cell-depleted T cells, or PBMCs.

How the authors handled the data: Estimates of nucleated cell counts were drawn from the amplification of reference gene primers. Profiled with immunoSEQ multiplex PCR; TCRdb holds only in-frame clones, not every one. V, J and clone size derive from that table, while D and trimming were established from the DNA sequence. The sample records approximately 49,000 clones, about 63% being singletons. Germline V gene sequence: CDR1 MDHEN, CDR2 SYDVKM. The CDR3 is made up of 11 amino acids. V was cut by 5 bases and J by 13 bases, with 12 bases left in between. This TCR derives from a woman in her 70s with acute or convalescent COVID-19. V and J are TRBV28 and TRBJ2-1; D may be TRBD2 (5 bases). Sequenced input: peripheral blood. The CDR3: CASSPLRGQFF. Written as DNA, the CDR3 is TGTGCCAGCAGTCCCCTTCGGGGACAGTTCTTC.